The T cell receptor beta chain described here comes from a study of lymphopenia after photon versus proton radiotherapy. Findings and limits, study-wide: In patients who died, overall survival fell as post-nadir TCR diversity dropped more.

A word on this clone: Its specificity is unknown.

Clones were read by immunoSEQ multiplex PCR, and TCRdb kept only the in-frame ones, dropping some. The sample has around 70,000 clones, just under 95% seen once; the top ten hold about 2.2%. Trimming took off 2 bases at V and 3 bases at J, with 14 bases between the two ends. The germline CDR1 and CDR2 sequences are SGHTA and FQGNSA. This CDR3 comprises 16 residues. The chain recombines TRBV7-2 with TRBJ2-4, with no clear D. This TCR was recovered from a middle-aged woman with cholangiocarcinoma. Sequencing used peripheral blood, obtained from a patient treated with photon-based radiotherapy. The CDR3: CASSLLVGLGKNIQYF. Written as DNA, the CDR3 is TGTGCCAGCAGCTTACTTGTGGGCCTAGGCAAAAACATTCAGTACTTC.